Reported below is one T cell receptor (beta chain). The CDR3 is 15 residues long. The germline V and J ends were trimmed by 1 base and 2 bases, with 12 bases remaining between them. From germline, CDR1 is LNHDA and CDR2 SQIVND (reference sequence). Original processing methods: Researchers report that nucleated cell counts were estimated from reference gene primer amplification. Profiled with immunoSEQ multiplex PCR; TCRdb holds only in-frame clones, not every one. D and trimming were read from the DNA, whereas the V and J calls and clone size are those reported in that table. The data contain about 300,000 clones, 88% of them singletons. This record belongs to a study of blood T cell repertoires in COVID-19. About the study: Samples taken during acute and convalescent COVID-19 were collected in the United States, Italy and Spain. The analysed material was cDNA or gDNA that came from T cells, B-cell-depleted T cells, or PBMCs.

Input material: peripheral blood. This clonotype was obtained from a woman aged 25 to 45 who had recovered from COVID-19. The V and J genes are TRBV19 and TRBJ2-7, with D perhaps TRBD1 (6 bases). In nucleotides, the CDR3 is TGTGCCAGTAGTATAGCCCGGACAGCTACCTACGAGCAGTACTTC. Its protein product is CASSIARTATYEQYF.